Sequencing of this T cell receptor beta chain was carried out in a study of blood T cell repertoires in COVID-19. Study-wide context: The origin of the acute and convalescent COVID-19 samples was the United States, Italy and Spain. From T cells, B-cell-depleted T cells, or PBMCs came the material, which was cDNA or gDNA.

The V gene lost 3 bases and the J gene lost 4 bases, with 9 bases spanning the gap. In germline, CDR1 is SGHVS, CDR2 FQNEAQ. The CDR3 length is 13 residues. As processed by the authors: Quantification of nucleated cells was approximated via reference gene primer amplification. Here immunoSEQ multiplex PCR was the method, and the copy in TCRdb shows in-frame clones only, minus some. V and J calls and clone size are copied from that table; D and trimming were computed from the DNA. The sample holds about 78,000 clones, 70% to 90% seen once. The clonotype comes from a man in his sixties or seventies with active or convalescent COVID-19. J is TRBJ1-2 and V is TRBV7-8; D uncertain. The sample comprised peripheral blood. The CDR3 DNA follows: TGTGCCAGCAGCTTGGCAGACTTCTATGGCTACACCTTC. Translation gives CASSLADFYGYTF.